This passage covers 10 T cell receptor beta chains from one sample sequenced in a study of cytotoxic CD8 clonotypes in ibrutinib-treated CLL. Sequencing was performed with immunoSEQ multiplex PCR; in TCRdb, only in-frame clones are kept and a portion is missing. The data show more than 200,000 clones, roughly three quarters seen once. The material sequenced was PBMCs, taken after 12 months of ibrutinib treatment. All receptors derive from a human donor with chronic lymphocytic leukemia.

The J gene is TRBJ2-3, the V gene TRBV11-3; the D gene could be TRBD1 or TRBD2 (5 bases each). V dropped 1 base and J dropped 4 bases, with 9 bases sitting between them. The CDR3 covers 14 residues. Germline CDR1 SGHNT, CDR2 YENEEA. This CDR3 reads CASSLAGPSDTQYF. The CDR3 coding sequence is TGTGCCAGCAGCTTAGCGGGGCCATCAGATACGCAGTATTTT.

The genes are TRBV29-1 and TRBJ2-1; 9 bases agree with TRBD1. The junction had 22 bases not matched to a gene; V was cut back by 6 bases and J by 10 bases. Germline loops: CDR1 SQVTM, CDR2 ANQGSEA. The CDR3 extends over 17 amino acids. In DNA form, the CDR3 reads TGCAGCGTCCCGAATGCATCGCCGGGACAGGGCCGTGGGGAGCAGTTCTTC. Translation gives CSVPNASPGQGRGEQFF.

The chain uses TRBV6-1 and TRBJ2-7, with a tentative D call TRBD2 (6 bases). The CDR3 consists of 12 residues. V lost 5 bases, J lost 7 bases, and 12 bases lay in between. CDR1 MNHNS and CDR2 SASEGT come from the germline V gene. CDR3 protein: CASSWGAGEQYF. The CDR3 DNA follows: TGTGCCAGCAGTTGGGGAGCGGGTGAGCAGTACTTC.

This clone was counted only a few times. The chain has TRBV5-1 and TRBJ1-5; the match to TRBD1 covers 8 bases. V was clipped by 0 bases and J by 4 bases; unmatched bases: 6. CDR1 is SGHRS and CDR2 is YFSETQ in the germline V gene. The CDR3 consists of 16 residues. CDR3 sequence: CASSLGTGMGNQPQHF. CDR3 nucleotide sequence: TGCGCCAGCAGCTTGGGGACAGGGATGGGGAATCAGCCCCAGCATTTT.

CDR3 in DNA: TGTGCCAGCAGTTACTCGATGGGCGTGAATGGCTACACCTTC. Amino acids: CASSYSMGVNGYTF. The J gene is TRBJ1-2, the V gene TRBV6-5; the D is unclear. The CDR3 is 14 residues long. The germline CDR1 and CDR2 sequences are MNHEY and SVGAGI. Trimming took off 0 bases at V and 6 bases at J, with 11 bases between the two ends.

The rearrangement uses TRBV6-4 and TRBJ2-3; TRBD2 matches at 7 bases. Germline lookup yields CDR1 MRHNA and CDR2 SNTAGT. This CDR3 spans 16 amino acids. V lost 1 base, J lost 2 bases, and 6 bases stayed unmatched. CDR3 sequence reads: CASSDFVRGDTDTQYF. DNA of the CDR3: TGTGCCAGCAGTGACTTCGTCCGGGGGGACACAGATACGCAGTATTTT.

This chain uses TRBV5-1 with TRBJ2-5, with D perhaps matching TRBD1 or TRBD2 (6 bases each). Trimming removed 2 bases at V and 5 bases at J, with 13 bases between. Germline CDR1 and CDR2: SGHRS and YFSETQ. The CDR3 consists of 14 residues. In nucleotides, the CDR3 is TGCGCCAGCAGCTTTTACGGGGGCAGGGAGACCCAGTACTTC. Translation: CASSFYGGRETQYF.

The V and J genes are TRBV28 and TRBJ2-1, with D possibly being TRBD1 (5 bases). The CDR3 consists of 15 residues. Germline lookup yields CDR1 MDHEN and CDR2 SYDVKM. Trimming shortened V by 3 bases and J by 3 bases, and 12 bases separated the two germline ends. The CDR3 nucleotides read TGTGCCAGCAGTTTGCAGGGCGCCCTCTACAATGAGCAGTTCTTC. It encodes CASSLQGALYNEQFF. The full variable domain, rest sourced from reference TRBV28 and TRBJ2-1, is DVKVTQSSRYLVKRTGEKVFLECVQDMDHENMFWYRQDPGLGLRLIYFSYDVKMKEKGDIPEGYSVSREKKERFSLILESASTNQTSMYLCASSLQGALYNEQFFGPGTRLTVL.

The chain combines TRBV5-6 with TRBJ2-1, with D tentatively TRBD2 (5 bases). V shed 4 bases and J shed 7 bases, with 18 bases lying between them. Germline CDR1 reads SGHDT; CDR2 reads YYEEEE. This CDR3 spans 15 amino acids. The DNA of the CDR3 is TGTGCCAGCAGCCCCTTAGGCGGGTTAGAGAATGAGCAGTTCTTC. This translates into CASSPLGGLENEQFF.

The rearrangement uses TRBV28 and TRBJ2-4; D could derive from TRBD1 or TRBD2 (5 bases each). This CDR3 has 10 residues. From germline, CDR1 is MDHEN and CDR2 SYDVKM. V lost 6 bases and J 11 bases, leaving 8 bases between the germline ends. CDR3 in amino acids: CASRGELQYF. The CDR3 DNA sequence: TGTGCCAGCAGGGGGGAGCTTCAGTACTTC. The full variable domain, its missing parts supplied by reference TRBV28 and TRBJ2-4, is DVKVTQSSRYLVKRTGEKVFLECVQDMDHENMFWYRQDPGLGLRLIYFSYDVKMKEKGDIPEGYSVSREKKERFSLILESASTNQTSMYLCASRGELQYFGAGTRLSVL.